One and the same sample provided the 17 T cell receptor beta chains below, sequenced in a study of CD8+ T cells in alopecia areata. RNA was isolated and reverse transcribed to cDNA, the sequencing template. Data came from immunoSEQ multiplex PCR; TCRdb stores just in-frame clones and leaves some out. The profile shows approximately 180,000 clones, roughly 59% of them singletons. The sample consisted of CD4+ T cells sorted from blood, taken at week 0. The origin of the receptors is a human donor with alopecia areata.

The rearrangement uses TRBV2 and TRBJ2-2; D is ambiguous. CDR3 length equals 13 residues. Germline V gene sequence: CDR1 SNHLY, CDR2 FYNNEI. The ends were cut back, 7 bases at V and 3 bases at J, with 9 bases in the middle. In DNA form, the CDR3 reads TGTGCCAGCACTGCCGAACACACCGGGGAGCTGTTTTTT. Protein sequence: CASTAEHTGELFF.

The chain combines TRBV2 with TRBJ1-1; TRBD1 is a possible D gene (5 bases). This CDR3 is built from 14 residues. Per germline, CDR1 SNHLY and CDR2 FYNNEI. With 4 bases removed from V and 0 bases from J, the gap between germline ends came to 9 bases. This CDR3 is CASSASTVNTEAFF. The CDR3 nucleotides are TGTGCCAGCAGTGCATCGACAGTGAACACTGAAGCTTTCTTT.

The rearrangement uses TRBV29-1 and TRBJ1-2, with D possibly matching TRBD1 (5 bases). In germline, CDR1 is SQVTM, CDR2 ANQGSEA. The CDR3 runs 11 residues. With 7 bases removed from V and 3 bases from J, the gap between germline ends came to 9 bases. The CDR3 loop is CSGGADYGYTF. The CDR3 DNA follows: TGCAGCGGAGGGGCCGACTATGGCTACACCTTC.

The rearrangement joins TRBV5-1 to TRBJ2-3; D uncertain. This CDR3 region has 13 residues. Germline V gene sequence: CDR1 SGHRS, CDR2 YFSETQ. Trimming took 1 base from V and 1 from J, leaving 4 bases between them. CDR3 nucleotides: TGCGCCAGCAGCTTGCAGGGCACAGATACGCAGTATTTT. This encodes CASSLQGTDTQYF.

This chain links TRBV13 with TRBJ1-6; D is unresolved. The CDR3 extends over 13 amino acids. The V end was cut by 4 bases, the J end by 9 bases, with 10 bases between. Germline lookup yields CDR1 PRHDT and CDR2 FYEKMQ (reference sequence). The DNA for the CDR3 is TGTGCCAGCAGCTACAACGTAGTTTCACCCCTCCACTTT. It codes for CASSYNVVSPLHF.

The chain carries TRBV19 and TRBJ2-1, with 13 bases matching TRBD2. The CDR3 consists of 16 residues. Germline V gene lookup returns CDR1 LNHDA and CDR2 SQIVND (reference sequence). With V trimmed by 2 bases and J by 6 bases, 4 bases remained unmatched. The CDR3 DNA reads as TGTGCCAGTAGTATACCGGGACTAGCGGGGATCAATGAGCAGTTCTTC. Amino acids: CASSIPGLAGINEQFF.

This clone was picked up a small number of times. The chain links TRBV19 to TRBJ2-7; D ambiguous. The V end lost 0 bases, the J end lost 3 bases, and 6 bases lay between the germline ends. The germline V gene has CDR1 LNHDA and CDR2 SQIVND (reference sequence). This CDR3 region has 13 residues. DNA of the CDR3: TGTGCCAGTAGTATAGAGGACGGCTACGAGCAGTACTTC. This translates into CASSIEDGYEQYF.

This clone appeared a few times. CDR3: CASSQMKGPYEQYF. CDR3 DNA: TGCGCCAGCAGCCAAATGAAGGGGCCCTACGAGCAGTACTTC. V is TRBV4-3 and J is TRBJ2-7, with a weak D call TRBD1 (5 bases). The CDR3 totals 14 residues. Trimming removed 2 bases from V and 2 bases from J, with 10 bases in between. Per the germline V gene, CDR1 is LGHNA and CDR2 is YSLEER.

The chain recombines TRBV2 with TRBJ2-7; D unresolved. V lost 3 bases, J lost 3 bases, and 3 bases lay in between. Per germline, CDR1 SNHLY and CDR2 FYNNEI. This CDR3 comprises 11 residues. The CDR3 DNA reads TGTGCCAGCAGTGATGGCTACGAGCAGTACTTC. Protein sequence: CASSDGYEQYF.

V gene TRBV9 combines with J gene TRBJ2-2, with D uncertain. The CDR3 extends over 14 amino acids. V lost 7 bases to trimming and J lost 0 bases, with 10 bases between them. Germline assignment: CDR1 SGDLS and CDR2 YYNGEE. In DNA form, the CDR3 reads TGTGCCAGCGGACGCTTCGCGAACACCGGGGAGCTGTTTTTT. Its translation: CASGRFANTGELFF.

This clone was found a few times. The DNA for the CDR3 is TGCGCCAGCACGGGACAAACGAATCAGCCCCAGCATTTT. Residues: CASTGQTNQPQHF. V and J are TRBV10-2 and TRBJ1-5, with D possibly TRBD1 on 6 matching bases. The CDR3 extends over 13 amino acids. V was shortened by 7 bases and J by 4 bases, with 11 bases between the two germline ends. Germline values: CDR1 WSHSY, CDR2 SAAADI.

In its sample, this clone was seen a few times. The V and J genes are TRBV29-1 and TRBJ2-3, with 7 nucleotides matching TRBD1. This CDR3 comprises 13 residues. Germline-derived CDR1 and CDR2 are SQVTM and ANQGSEA. With V trimmed by 7 bases and J by 1 base, 5 bases remained unmatched. CDR3 sequence (DNA): TGCAGCGGAAACAGGGGAGGCACAGATACGCAGTATTTT. This translates into CSGNRGGTDTQYF.

This clone came up a few times. The chain carries TRBV5-1 and TRBJ2-7; either TRBD1 or TRBD2 may fit D (5 bases each). The CDR3 length is 15 residues. Germline loops: CDR1 SGHRS, CDR2 YFSETQ. V dropped 4 bases and J dropped 0 bases, with 14 bases sitting between them. CDR3 DNA: TGCGCCAGCAGCGGGGACCCTCCAAGCTCCTACGAGCAGTACTTC. It encodes CASSGDPPSSYEQYF.

V gene TRBV9 combines with J gene TRBJ1-6; D remains ambiguous. V lost 3 bases to trimming and J lost 7 bases, with 8 bases between them. Per the germline V gene, CDR1 is SGDLS and CDR2 is YYNGEE. The CDR3 covers 13 residues. CDR3 coding DNA: TGTGCCAGCAGCGCGTACATAAATTCACCCCTCCACTTT. Translating gives CASSAYINSPLHF.

The CDR3 coding sequence is TGTGCCTGGAGCGGCGGGGGATCACCCCTCCACTTT. The encoded protein is CAWSGGGSPLHF. The V gene is TRBV30, the J gene TRBJ1-6; maybe TRBD1 (5 bases). Trimming stripped 3 bases from V and 10 bases from J, with 10 bases between. Per germline, CDR1 GTSNPN and CDR2 SVGIG (reference sequence). The CDR3 covers 12 residues.

The chain links TRBV29-1 to TRBJ1-4; 10 positions match TRBD1. Losses at the gene ends were 7 bases for V and 7 bases for J; bases not matched to a gene: 12. This CDR3 has 15 residues. Per germline, CDR1 SQVTM and CDR2 ANQGSEA. This CDR3 reads CSAKLTGGIGEKLFF. The CDR3 DNA is TGCAGCGCGAAACTGACAGGGGGCATCGGTGAAAAACTGTTTTTT. Variable domain in full (rest from reference TRBV29-1 and TRBJ1-4): SAVISQKPSRDICQRGTSLTIQCQVDSQVTMMFWYRQQPGQSLTLIATANQGSEATYESGFVIDKFPISRPNLTFSTLTVSNMSPEDSSIYLCSAKLTGGIGEKLFFGSGTQLSVL.

The chain is built from TRBV2 and TRBJ2-3, with TRBD2 matching over 9 bases. V gave up 7 bases and J gave up 2 bases; unmatched junction bases: 7. CDR3 length: 15 amino acids. Germline assignment: CDR1 SNHLY and CDR2 FYNNEI. The CDR3 loop is CASIPTSGYTDTQYF. In nucleotides, the CDR3 is TGTGCCAGCATTCCGACTAGCGGTTACACAGATACGCAGTATTTT. Based on the CDR3 plus reference TRBV2 and TRBJ2-3, the full variable domain is EPEVTQTPSHQVTQMGQEVILRCVPISNHLYFYWYRQILGQKVEFLVSFYNNEISEKSEIFDDQFSVERPDGSNFTLKIRSTKLEDSAMYFCASIPTSGYTDTQYFGPGTRLTVL.